The entry below describes one T cell receptor (beta chain). The sample originates from a study of T cell changes during pregnancy in multiple sclerosis. Data came from immunoSEQ multiplex PCR; TCRdb stores just in-frame clones and leaves some out. This table has just under 95,000 clones, 85% to 95% appearing once. V lost 6 bases, J lost 2 bases, and 6 bases stayed unmatched. This CDR3 is 14 amino acids long. Germline V lookup: CDR1 SQVTM, CDR2 ANQGSEA. This sequence joins TRBV29-1 and TRBJ2-3, with 9 bases lining up with TRBD2. The source material was peripheral blood, sampled in the first trimester of pregnancy. This clonotype was obtained from a female donor with multiple sclerosis, enrolled in a pregnancy study. CDR3 loop: CSVGGLANTDTQYF. CDR3 sequence (DNA): TGCAGCGTCGGGGGACTAGCTAACACAGATACGCAGTATTTT.